The clone carrying this T cell receptor beta chain was seen ten or more times. This sample was taken from a study of T cells in Graves' hyperthyroidism and ophthalmopathy. The CDR3 length is 16 residues. V shed 1 base and J 2 bases; nucleotides not matched to a gene: 7. In germline, CDR1 is SGHRS, CDR2 YFSETQ. Amplification yielded TCR beta CDR3 regions, with RNA transcripts as the source. TCR CDR3 underwent first-round RT-PCR with the HTBI primer set. TCRdb reprocessed the multiplex PCR reads via MiXCR and lists one record per CDR3 protein. The sample gives fewer than 250,000 distinct CDR3 sequences, 17% of which show up once; 50% is in the top ten.

This rearrangement joins TRBV5-1 to TRBJ2-3; TRBD1 agrees at 7 bases. The sequence derives from a man between 50 and 59 years old with Graves' hyperthyroidism. Material for sequencing was blood. CDR3 nucleotide sequence: TGCGCCAGCAGCTTGAATCCGACAGGGACCACAGATACGCAGTATTTT. It is translated as CASSLNPTGTTDTQYF.